This T cell receptor (beta chain) is drawn from a study of blood T cells in healthy people across ages. Points from the study as a whole: As age increased, TCR beta diversity per million T cells fell in a roughly linear fashion.

A second PCR, run for about 6 to 11 cycles, used a sample-barcoded 5' primer plus a J-beta primer mix. TCRdb ran MiXCR on the 5' RACE reads and lists one entry per CDR3 protein. The sample includes 790,000 or so distinct CDR3 sequences, around half of them seen just once. In the case of this clonotype: Its target is unknown.

From germline, CDR1 is SGHRS and CDR2 YFSETQ. The CDR3 has 15 amino acids. V is TRBV5-1 and J is TRBJ2-7; no clear D gene. Gene TRBJ2-5 matches the end of the DNA better, so the J call may be wrong. The sample was blood. The TCR sequence derives from an older man in good health. The CDR3 loop reads CASSEVVSQTETQYF. The CDR3 coding sequence is TGCGCCAGCAGCGAAGTGGTGTCACAAACCGAGACCCAGTACTTC.